This T cell receptor (beta chain) was sequenced in a study of beta chain features in type 1 diabetes. The study reverse transcribed the entire isolated RNA, so it sequenced expressed TCRB transcripts. About 3.57 million reads, on average, came from each naive, central memory and regulatory T cell sample. Produced via immunoSEQ multiplex PCR; TCRdb's table is partial and in-frame only. In the table there are fewer than 250,000 clones, 13% to 15% of which are singletons. Between the trimmed V and J ends, which lost 2 bases and 0 bases, there was a span of 14 bases. Germline V lookup: CDR1 MNHEY, CDR2 SVGAGI. The CDR3 has 16 amino acids.

Material for sequencing was naive CD4+ T cells from blood. This receptor was taken from a woman aged 40 to 49 in good health. The chain carries TRBV6-5 and TRBJ2-7; D might be TRBD2 (6 bases). CDR3 DNA: TGTGCCAGCAGTTACATGGGGGGTAGGAGCTCCTACGAGCAGTACTTC. Protein: CASSYMGGRSSYEQYF.